The clone carrying this TCR beta chain was seen repeatedly, ten times or more. The entry originates in a study of T cells in Graves' hyperthyroidism and ophthalmopathy. PBMCs came from 8.5 to 10 ml fresh peripheral blood. Using RNA transcripts as the source, TCR beta CDR3 regions were amplified. HTBI primers drove first-round RT-PCR of the TCR CDR3. MiXCR, run by TCRdb on the multiplex PCR reads, gives a single entry per CDR3 protein. The data hold more than 350,000 distinct CDR3 sequences, with 14% to 15% observed a single time. The sample taken for sequencing was blood. This TCR came from a woman in her thirties with Graves' hyperthyroidism.

CDR3 residues: CASTLLAEAYEQYF. The CDR3, as DNA: TGTGCCAGCACCCTACTAGCGGAGGCCTACGAGCAGTACTTC. The V call is TRBV7-2, the J call TRBJ2-7, with 8 bases lining up with TRBD2. V dropped 7 bases and J dropped 2; count of bases not matched to a gene: 7. The CDR3 has 14 residues. Germline V gives CDR1 SGHTA, CDR2 FQGNSA.